The rows below give T cell receptor beta chains drawn from one sample of a study of T cells in localized non-small cell lung cancer. The assay was immunoSEQ multiplex PCR, and TCRdb's table has in-frame clones only and misses some. The data show 70,000 to 95,000 clones, more than 75% seen once. The sequences come from PBMCs, collected before any cancer treatment. These receptors all come from a woman aged 35-75 years with stage II squamous cell lung carcinoma. CDR3s include the opening cysteine and the closing phenylalanine or tryptophan. D genes are given only for firm matches. Clone size is given for some rows only: seen once, a few or many times, or a class if the clone is expanded.

d_gene: -
j_gene: TRBJ2-1
abundance: -
v_gene: TRBV2
CDR3nt: TGTGCCAGCAGTGGAGGGAACAATGAGCAGTTCTTC
CDR3aa: CASSGGNNEQFF

d_gene: TRBD2
j_gene: TRBJ2-5
abundance: few
v_gene: TRBV5-1
CDR3nt: TGCGCCAGCAGCGCCACCGGGACTAACCAAGAGACCCAGTACTTC
CDR3aa: CASSATGTNQETQYF

d_gene: TRBD1
j_gene: TRBJ1-2
abundance: -
v_gene: TRBV29-1
CDR3nt: TGCAGCGTTGACCAGGGGGGTGGTGGTGGCTACACCTTC
CDR3aa: CSVDQGGGGGYTF

d_gene: -
j_gene: TRBJ1-1
abundance: -
v_gene: TRBV5-1
CDR3nt: TGCGCCAGCAGCTTGGACGGCAGGACGAACACTGAAGCTTTCTTT
CDR3aa: CASSLDGRTNTEAFF

d_gene: -
j_gene: TRBJ1-1
abundance: -
v_gene: TRBV5-1
CDR3nt: TGCGCCAGCAGCTTTCGGGGGAACACTGAAGCTTTCTTT
CDR3aa: CASSFRGNTEAFF

d_gene: -
j_gene: TRBJ2-3
abundance: once
v_gene: TRBV18
CDR3nt: TGTGCCAGCTCACCAGGGGATACGCAGTATTTT
CDR3aa: CASSPGDTQYF

d_gene: TRBD2
j_gene: TRBJ2-5
abundance: -
v_gene: TRBV19
CDR3nt: TGTGCCAGTAGCTCTACCAGCGGGGCCGGGACCCAGTACTTC
CDR3aa: CASSSTSGAGTQYF

d_gene: -
j_gene: TRBJ2-3
abundance: -
v_gene: TRBV20-1
CDR3nt: TGCAGTGCGGGGACAGATACGCAGTATTTT
CDR3aa: CSAGTDTQYF

d_gene: -
j_gene: TRBJ2-1
abundance: -
v_gene: TRBV11-2
CDR3nt: TGTGCCAGCAGCTTAAGTCAGGGGATAAACAATGAGCAGTTCTTC
CDR3aa: CASSLSQGINNEQFF

d_gene: TRBD2
j_gene: TRBJ2-3
abundance: -
v_gene: TRBV7-8
CDR3nt: TGTGCCAGCAGCTATACTAGCGGGAGGCCCACAGATACGCAGTATTTT
CDR3aa: CASSYTSGRPTDTQYF

d_gene: -
j_gene: TRBJ1-2
abundance: -
v_gene: TRBV5-1
CDR3nt: TGCGCCAGCAGCTTGGATGACAGTGCCCCCACCTATGGCTACACCTTC
CDR3aa: CASSLDDSAPTYGYTF

d_gene: -
j_gene: TRBJ2-3
abundance: few
v_gene: TRBV7-9
CDR3nt: TGTGCCAGCAGCCAAAGAAGCACAGATACGCAGTATTTT
CDR3aa: CASSQRSTDTQYF

d_gene: -
j_gene: TRBJ1-2
abundance: once
v_gene: TRBV12-5
CDR3nt: TGTGCTAGTGGTTTGGTACGCGGTCAGAAGGCAGGCTACACCTTC
CDR3aa: CASGLVRGQKAGYTF

d_gene: TRBD2
j_gene: TRBJ2-7
abundance: -
v_gene: TRBV6-6
CDR3nt: TGTGCCAGCAGTTACCACGGCGGGGGGACCATATACGAGCAGTACTTC
CDR3aa: CASSYHGGGTIYEQYF

d_gene: -
j_gene: TRBJ1-2
abundance: once
v_gene: TRBV14
CDR3nt: TGTGCCAGCAGCCAAGAAAGCCGAGGAGCAGCCCTCTATGGCTACACCTTC
CDR3aa: CASSQESRGAALYGYTF

d_gene: -
j_gene: TRBJ2-5
abundance: -
v_gene: TRBV14
CDR3nt: TGTGCCAGCAGCCCCCTTCCGGTTATGGAGACCCAGTACTTC
CDR3aa: CASSPLPVMETQYF

d_gene: -
j_gene: TRBJ1-1
abundance: -
v_gene: TRBV10-3
CDR3nt: TGTGCCATCAGTGAGTCGCGCGGCCCTGGGAGCACTGAAGCTTTCTTT
CDR3aa: CAISESRGPGSTEAFF

d_gene: -
j_gene: TRBJ1-1
abundance: -
v_gene: TRBV7-2
CDR3nt: TGTGCCAGCAGCTTATCCCCTCCGATGATCACTGAAGCTTTCTTT
CDR3aa: CASSLSPPMITEAFF

d_gene: -
j_gene: TRBJ2-5
abundance: -
v_gene: TRBV10-3
CDR3nt: TGTGCCATCAGTGAGTCGAGTTGGCAGGGGAGGGAGACCCAGTACTTC
CDR3aa: CAISESSWQGRETQYF

d_gene: -
j_gene: TRBJ1-1
abundance: -
v_gene: TRBV2
CDR3nt: TGTACCAGCAGAGGAACTGAAGCTTTCTTT
CDR3aa: CTSRGTEAFF

d_gene: TRBD1
j_gene: TRBJ1-1
abundance: -
v_gene: TRBV29-1
CDR3nt: TGCAGCGTTAATTCAGGGGGAGGAAACACTGAAGCTTTCTTT
CDR3aa: CSVNSGGGNTEAFF

d_gene: -
j_gene: TRBJ2-7
abundance: -
v_gene: TRBV7-9
CDR3nt: TGTGCCAGCAGCTTCCACTCCGGGACACGTCCCTACGAGCAGTACTTC
CDR3aa: CASSFHSGTRPYEQYF

d_gene: -
j_gene: TRBJ2-7
abundance: -
v_gene: TRBV6-1
CDR3nt: TGTGCCAGCAGTGAAGGGTACAGCGTCTACGAGCAGTACTTC
CDR3aa: CASSEGYSVYEQYF

d_gene: TRBD2
j_gene: TRBJ2-4
abundance: -
v_gene: TRBV19
CDR3nt: TGTGCCAGTAGTATCCCTCCGGGACTAGCGGGAGAAAACATTCAGTACTTC
CDR3aa: CASSIPPGLAGENIQYF

d_gene: TRBD1
j_gene: TRBJ1-2
abundance: -
v_gene: TRBV12-5
CDR3nt: TGTGCTAGTGGTTTGGACCAAGGGGGCAGAGCTAACTATGGCTACACCTTC
CDR3aa: CASGLDQGGRANYGYTF

d_gene: TRBD2
j_gene: TRBJ2-2
abundance: -
v_gene: TRBV2
CDR3nt: TGTGCCAGCACAGCGGGAGTAATGACCGGGGAGCTGTTTTTT
CDR3aa: CASTAGVMTGELFF

d_gene: -
j_gene: TRBJ1-1
abundance: -
v_gene: TRBV5-8
CDR3nt: TGTGCCAGCAGCTTGCTGGCCCTGAACACTGAAGCTTTCTTT
CDR3aa: CASSLLALNTEAFF

d_gene: TRBD2
j_gene: TRBJ2-3
abundance: -
v_gene: TRBV7-9
CDR3nt: TGTGCCAGCAGCATGACTAGCGGGGGGCCCCGCACAGATACGCAGTATTTT
CDR3aa: CASSMTSGGPRTDTQYF

d_gene: TRBD2
j_gene: TRBJ2-5
abundance: -
v_gene: TRBV6-1
CDR3nt: TGTGCCAGCAGTGAAGTGGCGGGGGGGGGACTAGCCCAAGAGACCCAGTACTTC
CDR3aa: CASSEVAGGGLAQETQYF

d_gene: -
j_gene: TRBJ2-7
abundance: once
v_gene: TRBV25-1
CDR3nt: TGTGCCAGCAGTGCGCACAGCCTAGGCTCCTACGAGCAGTACTTC
CDR3aa: CASSAHSLGSYEQYF

d_gene: -
j_gene: TRBJ1-1
abundance: -
v_gene: TRBV7-9
CDR3nt: TGTGCCAGCAGCTTAGGGCGGGACAATCAAGCTTTCTTT
CDR3aa: CASSLGRDNQAFF

d_gene: -
j_gene: TRBJ2-4
abundance: -
v_gene: TRBV30
CDR3nt: TGTGCCTGGAGTGTAGGCCTACTAGCCCAAAACATTCAGTACTTC
CDR3aa: CAWSVGLLAQNIQYF

d_gene: -
j_gene: TRBJ1-5
abundance: -
v_gene: TRBV6-6
CDR3nt: TGTGCCAGCAGTTACCCCGGGGGGAATCAGCCCCAGCATTTT
CDR3aa: CASSYPGGNQPQHF

d_gene: -
j_gene: TRBJ1-1
abundance: few
v_gene: TRBV5-1
CDR3nt: TGCGCCAGCGGCCTCGGGGGGGACAACTTTGAAGCTTTCTTT
CDR3aa: CASGLGGDNFEAFF

d_gene: -
j_gene: TRBJ2-1
abundance: -
v_gene: TRBV14
CDR3nt: TGTGCCAGCAGCCAAGATCTTGGGTACAATGAGCAGTTCTTC
CDR3aa: CASSQDLGYNEQFF

d_gene: TRBD2
j_gene: TRBJ2-7
abundance: -
v_gene: TRBV19
CDR3nt: TGTGCCAGTAGTATAGGCGGGACTAGATCCTACGAGCAGTACTTC
CDR3aa: CASSIGGTRSYEQYF

d_gene: TRBD1
j_gene: TRBJ2-1
abundance: -
v_gene: TRBV11-2
CDR3nt: TGTGCCAGCAGCTCACCTCACCGGGACAGTTACAATGAGCAGTTCTTC
CDR3aa: CASSSPHRDSYNEQFF